The sequence of this T cell receptor beta chain was determined in a study of blood T cell repertoires in COVID-19. About the research overall: The samples span acute and convalescent COVID-19 from the United States, Italy and Spain.

This clone was counted only a few times. The length of the CDR3 is 14 residues. CDR1 and CDR2 from the germline V gene are SNHLY and FYNNEI. V trimming: 3 bases; J trimming: 1 base; junction bases outside the gene matches: 0. Assay used: immunoSEQ multiplex PCR; TCRdb lists only in-frame clones, some missing. The table lists around 220,000 clones, approximately 86% of them singletons. Seattle-derived patients entered the study during active infection and were followed longitudinally. Source material: peripheral blood. The rearrangement uses TRBV2 and TRBJ2-3; 8 bases align to TRBD2. The sequence came from a woman aged 45-65 years with COVID-19, enrolled during active disease. CDR3: CASSEGLGTDTQYF. CDR3 DNA: TGTGCCAGCAGTGAGGGACTAGGCACAGATACGCAGTATTTT.